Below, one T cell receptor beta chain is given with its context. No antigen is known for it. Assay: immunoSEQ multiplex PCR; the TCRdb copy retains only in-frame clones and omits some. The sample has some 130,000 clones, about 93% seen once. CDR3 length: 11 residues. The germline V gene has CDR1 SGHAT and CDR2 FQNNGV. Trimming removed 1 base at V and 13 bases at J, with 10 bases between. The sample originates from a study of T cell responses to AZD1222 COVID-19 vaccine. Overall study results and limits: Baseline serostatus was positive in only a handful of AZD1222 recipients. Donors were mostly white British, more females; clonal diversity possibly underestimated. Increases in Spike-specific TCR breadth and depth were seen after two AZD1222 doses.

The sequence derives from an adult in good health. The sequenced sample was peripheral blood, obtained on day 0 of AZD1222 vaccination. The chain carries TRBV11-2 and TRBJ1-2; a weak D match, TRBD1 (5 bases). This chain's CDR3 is CASSLGGSCTF. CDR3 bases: TGTGCCAGCAGCTTAGGGGGGTCTTGCACCTTC.